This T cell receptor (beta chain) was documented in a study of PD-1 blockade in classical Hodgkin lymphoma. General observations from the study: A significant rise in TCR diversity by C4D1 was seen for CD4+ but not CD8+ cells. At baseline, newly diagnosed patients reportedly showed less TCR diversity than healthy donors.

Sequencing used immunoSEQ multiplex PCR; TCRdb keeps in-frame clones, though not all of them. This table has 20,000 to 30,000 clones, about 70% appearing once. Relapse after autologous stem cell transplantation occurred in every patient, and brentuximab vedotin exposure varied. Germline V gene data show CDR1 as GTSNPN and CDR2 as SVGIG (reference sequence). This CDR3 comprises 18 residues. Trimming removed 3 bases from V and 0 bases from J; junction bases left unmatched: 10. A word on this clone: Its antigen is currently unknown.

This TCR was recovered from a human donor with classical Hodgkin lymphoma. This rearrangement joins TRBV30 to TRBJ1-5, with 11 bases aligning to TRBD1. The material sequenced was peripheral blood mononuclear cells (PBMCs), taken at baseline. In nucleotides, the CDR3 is TGTGCCTGGAGGACGGACAGGGGGCGATTTGATAGCAATCAGCCCCAGCATTTT. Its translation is CAWRTDRGRFDSNQPQHF.